This T cell receptor (beta chain) was documented in a study of identical twins. This clonotype was counted a few times. The germline V and J ends were trimmed by 6 bases and 6 bases, with 16 bases remaining between them. CDR1 is KGHSH and CDR2 is LQKENI in the germline V gene. The CDR3 is 14 residues long. TCRdb itself ran the 5' RACE reads through MiXCR, one entry per CDR3 protein. Of a few hundred thousand distinct CDR3 sequences in the sample, more than 9% were seen once. These data also featured in a second study, about yellow fever vaccine responses in identical twins.

The rearrangement links TRBV18 to TRBJ2-3, with D tentatively TRBD2 (5 bases). The TCR comes from a woman aged 18-30 years in good health. The sequenced material came from PBMCs. CDR3 in DNA: TGTGCCAGCTCCCCGGGGAGCTTCGACGATACGCAGTATTTT. It codes for CASSPGSFDDTQYF. Looking up the rest from reference TRBV18 and TRBJ2-3 gives the full variable domain: NAGVMQNPRHLVRRRGQEARLRCSPMKGHSHVYWYRQLPEEGLKFMVYLQKENIIDESGMPKERFSAEFPKEGPSILRIQQVVRGDSAAYFCASSPGSFDDTQYFGPGTRLTVL.